This T cell receptor beta chain derives from a study of T-cell reconstitution after alpha-beta-depleted transplantation in children (dated by TCRdb to 2016 to 2018). At the level of the whole study: The study quantitatively tracked T-cell immune reconstitution after TCRalphabeta/CD19-depleted allogeneic hematopoietic cell transplantation in children using TCR repertoire profiling.

Based on the germline V gene (reference sequence), the CDR1 and CDR2 sequences are SEHNR and FQNEAQ. V loses 1 base of germline sequence and J loses 8 bases, and the interval between the two ends is 15 bases. The CDR3 runs 15 amino acids, cysteine and phenylalanine included. Of all the DNA, just the CDR3 is kept, 45 bases in frame from base 1. The library was obtained by PCR. TCRdb names Illumina HiSeq 2500 as the instrument used. TCR library preparation used molecular barcoding, with unique molecular identifiers applied to normalize quantification of the TCRbeta repertoire. Clones were called with MiXCR by TCRdb after fastp trimmed the public reads at Q25, and only in-frame beta chains were retained. Duplicate CDR3 protein sequences are folded into a single record with the most common DNA and genes. Present in this sample are 490,000 or so distinct CDR3 sequences, around 12% of which were seen just once. The ten largest clonotypes hold about 5.6% of the sample.

This clonotype was counted a few times. The target of this receptor is not known. No much larger clonotype is one base removed from it; base qualities were not supplied. The chain is encoded by TRBV7-9 joined to TRBJ2-1; confidence is insufficient to name the D gene. Sequencing was performed on PBMCs from the stem cell graft donor, taken from the stem cell graft. The sequence was obtained from a human donor who donated a stem cell graft to a child with combined immunodeficiency. The CDR3 region reads CASSLESAKWDEQFF. The DNA sequence is TGTGCCAGCAGCTTAGAGTCGGCAAAGTGGGATGAGCAGTTCTTC. Outside the CDR3, residues come from the reference TRBV7-9 and TRBJ2-1 proteins, so the full variable domain is: DTGVSQNPRHKITKRGQNVTFRCDPISEHNRLYWYRQTLGQGPEFLTYFQNEAQLEKSRLLSDRFSAERPKGSFSTLEIQRTEQGDSAMYLCASSLESAKWDEQFFGPGTRLTVL.